A single sample is the source of the 32 T cell receptor beta chains below, sequenced in a study of identical twins. TCRdb recomputed calls from the 5' RACE reads with MiXCR, one row per CDR3 protein. Among about 520,000 distinct CDR3 sequences, around 20% were seen once, and the ten largest hold under 0.95%. The data were also submitted as part of a second study, on T cells expressing NK-cell markers.

The source material was CD4+ T cells sorted from blood. The receptors here all came from a woman under 30 in good health.

This clonotype was detected only a few times. This chain uses TRBV15 with TRBJ2-7; tentative D call: TRBD2 (5 bases). Germline lookup yields CDR1 LNHNV and CDR2 YYDKDF (reference sequence). The CDR3 spans 13 residues. The V and J ends lost 0 bases and 7 bases respectively, with 10 bases between them. The DNA of the CDR3 is TGTGCCACCAGCAGAGAGGAGGCCAGGGAGCAGTACTTC. Translating it yields CATSREEAREQYF.

The chain combines TRBV18 with TRBJ2-1; D is ambiguous. This CDR3 is 15 amino acids long. CDR1 and CDR2 from the germline V gene are KGHSH and LQKENI. V was pared by 2 bases and J by 3 bases, with 11 bases between. The CDR3 reads CASSPTAIGYNEQFF. The CDR3 DNA reads as TGTGCCAGCTCACCAACAGCGATAGGCTACAATGAGCAGTTCTTC.

This clonotype was seen more than once but under ten times. The rearrangement uses TRBV2 and TRBJ1-4; 9 positions agree with TRBD1. V shed 4 bases and J 6 bases; nucleotides not matched to a gene: 3. Per germline, CDR1 SNHLY and CDR2 FYNNEI. The CDR3 spans 14 residues. The CDR3 nucleotides are TGTGCCAGCAGTGTACAGGGGGCTGATGAAAAACTGTTTTTT. It codes for CASSVQGADEKLFF.

This clonotype occurred a few times. The rearrangement links TRBV5-1 to TRBJ2-1, with D possibly matching TRBD2 (6 bases). The CDR3 loop spans 15 amino acids. Trimming stripped 4 bases from V and 0 bases from J, with 11 bases between. Germline V CDR1 and CDR2: SGHRS, YFSETQ. CDR3 in DNA: TGCGCCAGCAGCCCTTTCGGGAGCTCCTACAATGAGCAGTTCTTC. Encoded protein: CASSPFGSSYNEQFF.

This chain connects TRBV20-1 to TRBJ2-2, with D perhaps matching TRBD2 (6 bases). The CDR3 covers 15 residues. Germline V gene sequence: CDR1 DFQATT, CDR2 SNEGSKA (reference sequence). Trimming removed 6 bases from V and 1 base from J, with 15 bases in between. The CDR3 DNA sequence: TGCAGTGCCTTACGACCGGGACTGAACACCGGGGAGCTGTTTTTT. Translating it yields CSALRPGLNTGELFF.

This clonotype turned up a few times. The chain links TRBV9 to TRBJ1-2; 7 bases match TRBD1. With V trimmed by 0 bases and J by 1 base, 15 bases remained unmatched. Germline CDR1 SGDLS, CDR2 YYNGEE. The CDR3 has 19 amino acids. CDR3 in amino acids: CASSVDVRDRASFNYGYTF. The CDR3 region has the DNA TGTGCCAGCAGCGTAGATGTCCGCGACAGGGCGAGCTTTAACTATGGCTACACCTTC.

Only a few counts were recorded for this clonotype. V and J are TRBV7-9 and TRBJ2-1; TRBD1 aligns across 7 bases. The CDR3 spans 14 residues. V trimming: 5 bases; J trimming: 2 bases; junction bases outside the gene matches: 3. The V gene's germline CDR1 is SEHNR and CDR2 FQNEAQ (reference sequence). This chain's CDR3 is CASSAQGTYNEQFF. Written as DNA, the CDR3 is TGTGCCAGCAGCGCACAGGGGACCTACAATGAGCAGTTCTTC. Combining the CDR3 with reference TRBV7-9 and TRBJ2-1 gives the whole variable domain DTGVSQNPRHKITKRGQNVTFRCDPISEHNRLYWYRQTLGQGPEFLTYFQNEAQLEKSRLLSDRFSAERPKGSFSTLEIQRTEQGDSAMYLCASSAQGTYNEQFFGPGTRLTVL.

Ten or more counts support this clonotype. A junction end diverges from the germline sequence, so it may reflect a read error. The chain carries TRBV5-1 and TRBJ2-3, with D unresolved. CDR3 size: 13 residues. From germline, CDR1 is SGHRS and CDR2 YFSETQ. CDR3 in DNA: TGTGCCAGCAGCTTAGGAGCTGCAGATACGCAGTATTTT. It translates to CASSLGAADTQYF. The entire variable domain, with the rest obtained from reference TRBV5-1 and TRBJ2-3, is as follows: KAGVTQTPRYLIKTRGQQVTLSCSPISGHRSVSWYQQTPGQGLQFLFEYFSETQRNKGNFPGRFSGRQFSNSRSEMNVSTLELGDSALYLCASSLGAADTQYFGPGTRLTVL.

This clonotype was detected only a few times. The chain joins TRBV5-1 to TRBJ2-5; a weak D match, TRBD2 (5 bases). Germline V gives CDR1 SGHRS, CDR2 YFSETQ. The germline V and J ends were trimmed by 4 bases and 3 bases, with 10 bases remaining between them. This CDR3 is 13 amino acids long. The CDR3 nucleotides read TGCGCCAGCAGCCCCAAGGGAGAAGAGACCCAGTACTTC. Its protein is CASSPKGEETQYF.

Only a few counts were recorded for this clonotype. This chain uses TRBV15 with TRBJ2-5, with 8 bases identical to TRBD2. CDR1 LNHNV and CDR2 YYDKDF come from the germline V gene (reference sequence). Trimming at V came to 3 bases and at J to 5 bases, leaving 8 bases not matched to a gene. This CDR3 is 15 amino acids long. CDR3 loop: CATSSLRGGLETQYF. In nucleotides, the CDR3 is TGTGCCACCAGCAGTTTACGGGGGGGCCTGGAGACCCAGTACTTC. Drawing the rest from reference TRBV15 and TRBJ2-5, the complete variable domain is DAMVIQNPRYQVTQFGKPVTLSCSQTLNHNVMYWYQQKSSQAPKLLFHYYDKDFNNEADTPDNFQSRRPNTSFCFLDIRSPGLGDTAMYLCATSSLRGGLETQYFGPGTRLLVL.

The count of this clonotype is one. V gene TRBV11-2 combines with J gene TRBJ2-3; 7 bases fit TRBD2. Germline loops: CDR1 SGHAT, CDR2 FQNNGV. V dropped 4 bases and J dropped 2; count of bases not matched to a gene: 15. This CDR3 has 18 amino acids. The CDR3 protein is CASSYQLPVGGDTDTQYF. CDR3 nucleotides: TGTGCCAGCAGCTACCAACTCCCGGTGGGGGGGGACACAGATACGCAGTATTTT.

The CDR3 DNA is TGTGCCAGCAGTCCACACAGGGGCGGCTATGGCTACACCTTC. Translating it yields CASSPHRGGYGYTF. This chain uses TRBV12-3 or TRBV12-4 with TRBJ1-2; TRBD1 agrees at 7 bases. CDR3 size: 14 residues. Trimming removed 5 bases from V and 4 bases from J; junction bases left unmatched: 7.

This clonotype appeared a few times. The chain carries TRBV19 and TRBJ1-5; possibly TRBD1 for D (5 bases). V was trimmed by 5 bases and J by 3 bases, leaving 8 bases between them. The CDR3 runs to 13 residues. Germline V lookup: CDR1 LNHDA, CDR2 SQIVND (reference sequence). The CDR3 is CASSQGFNQPQHF. For the CDR3, the DNA is TGTGCCAGTAGTCAGGGATTCAATCAGCCCCAGCATTTT.

The sample holds a few counts of this clonotype. The chain uses TRBV24-1 and TRBJ2-3, with D unresolved. Per the germline V gene, CDR1 is KGHDR and CDR2 is SFDVKD. This CDR3 contains 13 residues. V was trimmed by 5 bases and J by 0 bases, leaving 5 bases between them. This CDR3 is CATSGVSTDTQYF. The CDR3, as DNA: TGTGCCACCAGTGGAGTGAGCACAGATACGCAGTATTTT.

As DNA, the CDR3 is TGTGCCAGCAGCTGGGACCTTGCCGGGGGGGCCGGGGACATTCAGTACTTC. It encodes CASSWDLAGGAGDIQYF. The rearrangement uses TRBV7-2 and TRBJ2-4; 8 bases are a match to TRBD2. J lost 8 bases, V lost 4 bases, and 16 bases had no gene match. The CDR3 loop spans 17 amino acids. CDR1 is SGHTA and CDR2 is FQGNSA in the germline V gene.

The chain carries TRBV27 and TRBJ1-6, with D unresolved. There are 17 residues in the CDR3. Germline values: CDR1 MNHEY, CDR2 SMNVEV (reference sequence). With 3 bases removed from V and 4 bases from J, the gap between germline ends came to 16 bases. The CDR3 spells CASSFLAKVAYNSPLHF. For the CDR3, the DNA is TGTGCCAGCAGTTTTTTAGCTAAAGTGGCTTATAATTCACCCCTCCACTTT.

The rearrangement uses TRBV4-2 and TRBJ2-7; 9 positions match TRBD2. Germline V gene sequence: CDR1 LGHNA, CDR2 YNFKEQ. J gave up 0 bases and V 0 bases, and 6 bases lay outside the gene matches. This CDR3 spans 17 amino acids. CDR3 in DNA: TGTGCCAGCAGCCAAGATGAGGAGCGGGGGGCCTCCTACGAGCAGTACTTC. Protein: CASSQDEERGASYEQYF.

This clonotype occurred many times. The chain employs TRBV6-1 and TRBJ1-5; TRBD1 matches 9 bases. Trimming took 6 bases from V and 1 from J; bases not matched to a gene: 4. This CDR3 has 15 residues. CDR1 MNHNS and CDR2 SASEGT come from the germline V gene. The CDR3 loop reads CASRAGTGSNQPQHF. In DNA form, the CDR3 reads TGTGCCAGCAGGGCCGGGACAGGGAGCAATCAGCCCCAGCATTTT.

The chain carries TRBV20-1 and TRBJ2-5, with TRBD2 matching 7 bases. Losses at the gene ends were 0 bases for V and 0 bases for J; bases not matched to a gene: 4. CDR1 is DFQATT and CDR2 is SNEGSKA in the germline V gene (reference sequence). The CDR3 has 15 amino acids. The CDR3 nucleotides read TGCAGTGCTAGAGATGCTAGCGGCAACCAAGAGACCCAGTACTTC. This codes for CSARDASGNQETQYF.

The chain has TRBV12-3 or TRBV12-4 and TRBJ2-2, with 11 bases lining up with TRBD2. The CDR3 runs 16 residues. The V and J ends lost 2 bases and 6 bases, in that order; junction bases with no gene match: 5. CDR3 in DNA: TGTGCCAGCAGTTTAAACCCACTAGCGGGGGCCGGGGAGCTGTTTTTT. Its translation: CASSLNPLAGAGELFF.

This chain joins TRBV18 and TRBJ1-1; no definite D call. In germline, CDR1 is KGHSH, CDR2 LQKENI. CDR3 length: 16 residues. V was pared by 3 bases and J by 0 bases, with 14 bases between. The CDR3 spells CASSPTAAGMNTEAFF. The CDR3 DNA reads as TGTGCCAGCTCACCCACGGCGGCGGGAATGAACACTGAAGCTTTCTTT.

This clonotype was recorded a few times. The V and J genes are TRBV7-2 and TRBJ2-1, with 8 positions matching TRBD2. The CDR3 sequence is 14 residues long. Germline V CDR1 and CDR2: SGHTA, FQGNSA. V was clipped by 0 bases and J by 13 bases; unmatched bases: 8. The CDR3 DNA reads as TGTGCCAGCAGCTTAGCGTGGAGAGCGGGAGCCCAGTTCTTC. It translates to CASSLAWRAGAQFF.

This clonotype was detected a few times. V and J are TRBV5-8 and TRBJ1-4; the D gene is possibly TRBD1 (5 bases). This CDR3 contains 15 residues. The germline V gene encodes CDR1 SGHTS and CDR2 YDEGEE. Trimming left V 6 bases short and J 8 bases short, with 20 bases between. CDR3 nucleotide sequence: TGTGCCAGCAACCTTCTTCAGGGTGATAACGAAAAACTGTTTTTT. Translating gives CASNLLQGDNEKLFF.

This clonotype turned up a few times. The V and J genes are TRBV20-1 and TRBJ2-1, with D hard to call. Germline V gene lookup returns CDR1 DFQATT and CDR2 SNEGSKA (reference sequence). This CDR3 contains 10 residues. Trimming pared 3 bases from V and 7 bases from J, leaving 4 bases between. The CDR3 region is CSASINEQFF. The CDR3 DNA reads TGCAGTGCTAGTATAAATGAGCAGTTCTTC.

The chain is built from TRBV5-6 and TRBJ2-1; the D is unclear. The CDR3 runs to 12 residues. The V gene's germline CDR1 is SGHDT and CDR2 YYEEEE. Trimming removed 2 bases from V and 8 bases from J, with 8 bases in between. CDR3 bases: TGTGCCAGCAGCTTTCAGGCAGATGAGCAGTTCTTC. Amino acid sequence: CASSFQADEQFF.

This clonotype showed up just a few times. V usage is TRBV7-8 and J usage is TRBJ2-5, with D uncertain. The CDR3 spans 14 residues. Trimming took off 1 base at V and 7 bases at J, with 13 bases between the two ends. Germline V gives CDR1 SGHVS, CDR2 FQNEAQ. The CDR3: CASSLVAGPGTQYF. CDR3 DNA: TGTGCCAGCAGCTTAGTGGCAGGACCAGGGACCCAGTACTTC.

The J gene is TRBJ1-6, the V gene TRBV27; a possible D gene is TRBD1 (5 bases). V was cut by 7 bases and J by 4 bases, with 14 bases left in between. Per germline, CDR1 MNHEY and CDR2 SMNVEV (reference sequence). The length of the CDR3 is 15 residues. The CDR3 coding sequence is TGTGCCAGCACCTACATGGGGGAATATAATTCACCCCTCCACTTT. As protein: CASTYMGEYNSPLHF.

This clonotype was detected only a few times. The chain uses TRBV27 and TRBJ2-1, with D possibly TRBD2 on 6 matching bases. The CDR3 has 15 residues. V was pared by 1 base and J by 6 bases, with 13 bases between. CDR1 is MNHEY and CDR2 is SMNVEV in the germline V gene (reference sequence). CDR3 protein: CASSLFSRDSNEQFF. In DNA form, the CDR3 reads TGTGCCAGCAGTTTATTTTCAAGGGACTCCAATGAGCAGTTCTTC.

This clonotype came up many times. This chain joins TRBV20-1 and TRBJ2-7; a possible D gene is TRBD2 (6 bases). The V and J ends lost 7 bases and 9 bases respectively, with 22 bases between them. This CDR3 spans 13 amino acids. The V gene's germline CDR1 is DFQATT and CDR2 SNEGSKA (reference sequence). CDR3 sequence (DNA): TGCAGTGTGACGGGAGTAGCTGTGGACGGGCAGTACTTC. It encodes CSVTGVAVDGQYF.

The V gene is TRBV18, the J gene TRBJ2-2, with D possibly matching TRBD1 (6 bases). Germline loops: CDR1 KGHSH, CDR2 LQKENI. Trimming took off 6 bases at V and 1 base at J, with 15 bases between the two ends. There are 16 residues in the CDR3. The CDR3 loop reads CASSITGHQNTGELFF. In DNA form, the CDR3 reads TGTGCCAGCTCTATTACGGGACATCAGAACACCGGGGAGCTGTTTTTT.

This clonotype was recorded a few times. This chain links TRBV6-6 with TRBJ1-1; maybe TRBD1 (6 bases). The CDR3 spans 10 residues. V was shortened by 6 bases and J by 10 bases, with 9 bases between the two germline ends. The germline V gene has CDR1 MNHNY and CDR2 SVGAGI (reference sequence). The DNA of the CDR3 is TGTGCCAGCAGGTACAGGGTAGCTTTCTTT. This sequence encodes CASRYRVAFF.

This chain connects TRBV12-5 to TRBJ1-1; no definite D call. The germline V and J ends were trimmed by 7 bases and 4 bases, with 13 bases remaining between them. This CDR3 has 13 residues. The germline V gene has CDR1 LGHNT and CDR2 FRNRAP. CDR3 protein: CASERVWGTEAFF. The CDR3 DNA reads as TGTGCTAGTGAGAGGGTCTGGGGCACTGAAGCTTTCTTT.